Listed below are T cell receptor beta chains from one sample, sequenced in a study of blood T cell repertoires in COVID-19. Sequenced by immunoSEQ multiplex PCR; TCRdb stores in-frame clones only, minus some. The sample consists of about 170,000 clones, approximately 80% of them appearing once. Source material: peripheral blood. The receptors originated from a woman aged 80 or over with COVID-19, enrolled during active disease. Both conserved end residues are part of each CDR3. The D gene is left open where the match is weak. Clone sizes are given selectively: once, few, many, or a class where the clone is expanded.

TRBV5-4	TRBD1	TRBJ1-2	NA	TGTGCCAGCAGCTCGACAGGGACCAACTATGGCTACACCTTC	CASSSTGTNYGYTF
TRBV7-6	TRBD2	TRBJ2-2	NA	TGTGCCAGCAGCCCCAGACTAGCGGGAACGAACACCGGGGAGCTGTTTTTT	CASSPRLAGTNTGELFF
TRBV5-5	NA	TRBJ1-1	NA	TGTGCCAGCAGCTTGAGTTCGGTGAACACTGAAGCTTTCTTT	CASSLSSVNTEAFF
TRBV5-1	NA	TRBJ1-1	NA	TGCGCCAGCAGCTCTGCCGACATGAACACTGAAGCTTTCTTT	CASSSADMNTEAFF
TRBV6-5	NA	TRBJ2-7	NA	TGTGCCAGCAGTTACAACTCACGATTCTCCTACGAGCAGTACTTC	CASSYNSRFSYEQYF
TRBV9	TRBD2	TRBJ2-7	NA	TGTGCCAGCAGCGTAGAGATTAGCGGGGACTACGAGCAGTACTTC	CASSVEISGDYEQYF
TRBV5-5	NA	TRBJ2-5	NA	TGTGCCAGCAGCTTGATGACAGGCGGAAAGACCCAGTACTTC	CASSLMTGGKTQYF
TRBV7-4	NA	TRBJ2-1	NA	TGTGCCATCGAAGGGGCGGGGTACAATGAGCAGTTCTTC	CAIEGAGYNEQFF
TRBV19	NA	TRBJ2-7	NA	TGTGCCAGTAGTATAAATTCGGGGGTCGCGAGGGAGCAGTACTTC	CASSINSGVAREQYF
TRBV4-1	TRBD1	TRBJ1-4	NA	TGCGCCAGCAGCCAAGAGGCTGGGGACAGGGCGTCGGGTGAAAAACTGTTTTTT	CASSQEAGDRASGEKLFF
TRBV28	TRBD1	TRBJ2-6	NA	TGTGCCAGCAGTTTATATCAGGGGGCCCCTGGGGCCAACGTCCTGACTTTC	CASSLYQGAPGANVLTF
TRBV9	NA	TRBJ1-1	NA	TGTGCCAGCAGCCCCAGCGGGCTCGGCACTGAAGCTTTCTTT	CASSPSGLGTEAFF
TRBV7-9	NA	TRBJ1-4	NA	TGTGCCAGCAGCCTGGACCAGGGCGGCGAAAAACTGTTTTTT	CASSLDQGGEKLFF
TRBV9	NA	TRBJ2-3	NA	TGTGCCAGCAGCGTTGTCGGGGATGGCACAGATACGCAGTATTTT	CASSVVGDGTDTQYF
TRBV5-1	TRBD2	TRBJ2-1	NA	TGCGCCAGCAGCACTAGCGGGGGGTCTTACAATGAGCAGTTCTTC	CASSTSGGSYNEQFF
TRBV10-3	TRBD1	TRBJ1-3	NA	TGTGCCATCGGGGACAGGGTCTCTGGAAACACCATATATTTT	CAIGDRVSGNTIYF
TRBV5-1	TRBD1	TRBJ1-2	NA	TGCGCCAGCAGCTTGTCTGGCCGACAGGGAGGCTATGGCTACACCTTC	CASSLSGRQGGYGYTF
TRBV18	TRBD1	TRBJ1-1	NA	TGTGCCAGCTCACCATGGGAGACAGGGAGGACGAACACTGAAGCTTTCTTT	CASSPWETGRTNTEAFF
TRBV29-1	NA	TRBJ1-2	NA	TGCAGCGCCGAGGACAGAAACCTTAACTATGGCTACACCTTC	CSAEDRNLNYGYTF
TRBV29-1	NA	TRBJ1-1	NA	TGCAGCGTTAGGGGGAGTACTGAAGCTTTCTTT	CSVRGSTEAFF
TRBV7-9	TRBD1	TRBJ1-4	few	TGTGCCAGCAGCCCTTCACGACAGGGGCCTGAAAAACTGTTTTTT	CASSPSRQGPEKLFF
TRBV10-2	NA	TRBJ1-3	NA	TGCGCCAGCAGTTCGGGTGGAAACACCATATATTTT	CASSSGGNTIYF
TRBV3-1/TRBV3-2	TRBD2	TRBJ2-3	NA	TGTGCCAGCAGCCAACTCGCGGGGGGGCCAGATACGCAGTATTTT	CASSQLAGGPDTQYF
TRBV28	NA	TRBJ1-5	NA	TGTGCCAGCAGTTCATCGACAGGCCATCAGCCCCAGCATTTT	CASSSSTGHQPQHF
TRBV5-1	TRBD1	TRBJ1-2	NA	TGCGCCAGCAGCTCCGGGACAGGGGTCAGGAGCTACACCTTC	CASSSGTGVRSYTF
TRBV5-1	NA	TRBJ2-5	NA	TGCGCCAGCACCCCCGGAGGGGCCGCGAAAGAAGAGACCCAGTACTTC	CASTPGGAAKEETQYF
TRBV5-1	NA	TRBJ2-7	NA	TGCGCCAGCAGCTTATCCGGGACTTCATTTATAGGGCAGTACTTC	CASSLSGTSFIGQYF
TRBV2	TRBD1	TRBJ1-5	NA	TGTGCCAGCAATTCGGGGACAGGGAATCAGCCCCAGCATTTT	CASNSGTGNQPQHF
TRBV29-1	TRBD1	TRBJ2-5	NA	TGCAGCGTTTCCCGGGACAGGGGCGAGACCCAGTACTTC	CSVSRDRGETQYF
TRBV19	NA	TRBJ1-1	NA	TGTGCCAGTAGTATCCCCTCCTTGAACACTGAAGCTTTCTTT	CASSIPSLNTEAFF
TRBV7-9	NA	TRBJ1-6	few	TGTGCCAGCAGCCCAGACAGCTCAGTTTCACCCCTCCACTTT	CASSPDSSVSPLHF
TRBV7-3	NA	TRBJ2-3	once	TGTGCCAGCAGCTTAGGGTTAAGAGGCGCAGATACGCAGTATTTT	CASSLGLRGADTQYF
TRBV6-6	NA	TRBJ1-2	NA	TGTGCCAGCAGTTCCGACAGCAACTATGGCTACACCTTC	CASSSDSNYGYTF
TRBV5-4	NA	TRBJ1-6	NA	TGTGCCAGCAGCCTAGGTGATTTCGGAAATTCACCCCTCCACTTT	CASSLGDFGNSPLHF
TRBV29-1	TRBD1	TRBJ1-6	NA	TGCAGCGTTGCCATGGGACAGGGGGGTTCACCCCTCCACTTT	CSVAMGQGGSPLHF
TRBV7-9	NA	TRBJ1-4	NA	TGTGCCAGCAGTCGGAGTAATGAAAAACTGTTTTTT	CASSRSNEKLFF
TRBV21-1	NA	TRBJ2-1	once	TGTGCCAGCAGCAAAGAGGTGGTCGGGTTCGGGGGAGCGTATGAGCAGTTCTTC	CASSKEVVGFGGAYEQFF
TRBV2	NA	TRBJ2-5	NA	TGTGCCAGCAGTGTTATCATCAGGGGCGAGACCCAGTACTTC	CASSVIIRGETQYF
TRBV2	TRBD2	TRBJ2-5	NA	TGTGCCAGCAGTTTAGCGGGAGGGGGTGGAGAGACCCAGTACTTC	CASSLAGGGGETQYF
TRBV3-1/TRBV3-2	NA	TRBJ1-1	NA	TGTGCCAGCAGAACCAGGGTTGGCACTGAAGCTTTCTTT	CASRTRVGTEAFF
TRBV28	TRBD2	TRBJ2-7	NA	TGTGCCAGCAGTGCCCCGAAACTAGCGGGAGGCTACGAGCAGTACTTC	CASSAPKLAGGYEQYF
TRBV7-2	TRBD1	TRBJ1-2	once	TGTGCCAGCAGCCCTAGGACAGGTTCGTTGGGCTACACCTTC	CASSPRTGSLGYTF